The 10 T cell receptor beta chains presented below share a single source sample, sequenced in a study of cytomegalovirus exposure and HLA in healthy donors. A multiplex PCR was run with 60 Vbeta primers and 13 Jbeta primers. The table came from immunoSEQ multiplex PCR; TCRdb's copy has only in-frame clones and leaves some out. The table lists more than 110,000 clones, 75% to 85% of them singletons. Source material: PBMCs. These receptors were obtained from a middle-aged man in good health and CMV-seronegative.

CDR3 in amino acids: CASSPGTGASEKLFF. The CDR3 DNA sequence: TGTGCCAGCAGCCCAGGCACAGGGGCCAGTGAAAAACTGTTTTTT. The rearrangement links TRBV7-9 to TRBJ1-4, with 7 bases matching TRBD1. This CDR3 contains 15 residues. Germline loops: CDR1 SEHNR, CDR2 FQNEAQ (reference sequence). V lost 5 bases and J lost 7; bases outside the gene matches: 10. The variable domain in full, completed from reference TRBV7-9 and TRBJ1-4, reads DTGVSQNPRHKITKRGQNVTFRCDPISEHNRLYWYRQTLGQGPEFLTYFQNEAQLEKSRLLSDRFSAERPKGSFSTLEIQRTEQGDSAMYLCASSPGTGASEKLFFGSGTQLSVL.

The chain couples TRBV6-4 to TRBJ2-2; 8 positions agree with TRBD1. Trimming at V came to 4 bases and at J to 2 bases, leaving 3 bases not matched to a gene. The CDR3 loop spans 15 amino acids. CDR1 and CDR2 from the germline V gene are MRHNA and SNTAGT. In DNA form, the CDR3 reads TGTGCCAGCAGTGCGGGACAGGCTAACACCGGGGAGCTGTTTTTT. This sequence encodes CASSAGQANTGELFF.

The chain recombines TRBV6-5 with TRBJ2-1, with TRBD1 matching 9 bases. Trimming took 4 bases from V and 6 from J; bases not matched to a gene: 7. CDR1 is MNHEY and CDR2 is SVGAGI in the germline V gene. The CDR3 has 15 residues. CDR3 sequence reads: CASSSPGQGSNEQFF. The CDR3 DNA sequence: TGTGCCAGCAGTTCCCCGGGACAGGGTAGCAATGAGCAGTTCTTC.

The V call is TRBV21-1, the J call TRBJ2-3; the D call in the table, TRBD1, was not verified against the DNA. TRBV21-1 is reported as a pseudogene. The CDR3 runs to 18 residues. The CDR3 DNA is TGTGCCAGCCACGACGGAGGCGGGGACAGGGGAGCCACAGATACGCAGTATTTT. As protein: CASHDGGGDRGATDTQYF.

This clone has only one observation. The chain carries TRBV11-3 and TRBJ2-1, with D possibly TRBD2 on 6 matching bases. Germline lookup yields CDR1 SGHNT and CDR2 YENEEA. V was cut by 1 base and J by 7 bases, with 14 bases left in between. This CDR3 is built from 15 residues. Written as DNA, the CDR3 is TGTGCCAGCAGCTTAGCCGCCAGCGGACTAAATGAGCAGTTCTTC. Its protein is CASSLAASGLNEQFF.

J is TRBJ1-1 and V is TRBV28; D uncertain. This CDR3 is built from 15 residues. Looked up from germline, CDR1 is MDHEN and CDR2 is SYDVKM. The V and J ends lost 7 bases and 8 bases respectively, with 23 bases between them. CDR3 DNA: TGTGCCAGCATTCGATCTGGGGTAGGGAGGCCCGAAGCTTTCTTT. As protein: CASIRSGVGRPEAFF.

The chain is built from TRBV28 and TRBJ1-1; 9 bases fit TRBD1. The germline gives CDR1 MDHEN, CDR2 SYDVKM. The CDR3 extends over 13 amino acids. The J segment lost 10 bases and the V segment lost 6 bases, leaving 9 bases of the junction unmatched. The CDR3 nucleotides are TGTGCCAGCAGCCCTTTGGACAGGGGTGTAGCTTTCTTT. Its protein is CASSPLDRGVAFF.

The chain links TRBV15 to TRBJ1-4, with 11 bases that match TRBD1. Trimming took 7 bases from V and 6 from J; bases not matched to a gene: 7. Germline V CDR1 and CDR2: LNHNV, YYDKDF (reference sequence). The CDR3 sequence is 15 residues long. The CDR3 loop reads CATKPPGQGDEKLFF. CDR3 in DNA: TGTGCCACCAAACCTCCGGGACAGGGGGATGAAAAACTGTTTTTT. The complete variable domain, with remaining parts taken from reference TRBV15 and TRBJ1-4, reads DAMVIQNPRYQVTQFGKPVTLSCSQTLNHNVMYWYQQKSSQAPKLLFHYYDKDFNNEADTPDNFQSRRPNTSFCFLDIRSPGLGDTAMYLCATKPPGQGDEKLFFGSGTQLSVL.

This clone showed up just once. The V gene is TRBV28, the J gene TRBJ1-2; the match to TRBD1 covers 9 bases. Per the germline V gene, CDR1 is MDHEN and CDR2 is SYDVKM. V lost 6 bases and J lost 8; bases outside the gene matches: 13. The CDR3 is 15 residues long. This chain's CDR3 is CASSPIAGTGNGYTF. Written as DNA, the CDR3 is TGTGCCAGCAGCCCCATAGCCGGGACAGGGAACGGCTACACCTTC.

The chain carries TRBV30 and TRBJ2-7, with a possible D match to TRBD1 (6 bases). V lost 5 bases to trimming and J lost 5 bases, with 13 bases between them. CDR1 and CDR2 (germline): GTSNPN, SVGIG (reference sequence). The CDR3 spans 12 residues. The CDR3 sequence is CAWGGGGNEQYF. The CDR3 DNA reads TGTGCCTGGGGGGGTGGGGGCAACGAGCAGTACTTC.